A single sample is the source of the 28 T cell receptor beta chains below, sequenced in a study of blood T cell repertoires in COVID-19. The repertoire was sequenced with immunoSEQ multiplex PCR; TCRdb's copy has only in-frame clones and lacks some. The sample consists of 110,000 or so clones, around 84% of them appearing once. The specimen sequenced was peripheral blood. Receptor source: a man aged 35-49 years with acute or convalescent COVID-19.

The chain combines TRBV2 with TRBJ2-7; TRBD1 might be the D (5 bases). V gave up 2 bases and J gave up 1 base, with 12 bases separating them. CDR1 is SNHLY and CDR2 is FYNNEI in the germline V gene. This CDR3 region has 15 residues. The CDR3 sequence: CASSESRDSSYEQYF. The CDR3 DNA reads TGTGCCAGCAGTGAAAGTAGAGACAGTTCCTACGAGCAGTACTTC.

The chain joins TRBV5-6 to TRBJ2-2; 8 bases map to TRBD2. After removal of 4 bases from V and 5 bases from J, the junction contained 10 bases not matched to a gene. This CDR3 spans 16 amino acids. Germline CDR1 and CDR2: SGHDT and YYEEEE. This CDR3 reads CASSPEPGGVTGELFF. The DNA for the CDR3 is TGTGCCAGCAGCCCCGAACCGGGGGGGGTTACCGGGGAGCTGTTTTTT.

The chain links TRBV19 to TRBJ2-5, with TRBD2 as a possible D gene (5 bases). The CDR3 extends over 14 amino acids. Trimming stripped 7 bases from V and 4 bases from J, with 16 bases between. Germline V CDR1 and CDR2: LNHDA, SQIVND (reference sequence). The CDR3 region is CASKITSSAETQYF. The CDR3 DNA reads TGTGCCAGTAAAATTACTAGTTCGGCAGAGACCCAGTACTTC.

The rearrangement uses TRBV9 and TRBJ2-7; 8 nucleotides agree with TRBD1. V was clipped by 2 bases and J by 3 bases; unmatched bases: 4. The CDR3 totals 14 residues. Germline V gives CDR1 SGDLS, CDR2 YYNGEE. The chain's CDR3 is CASSVGTGDYEQYF. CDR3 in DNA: TGTGCCAGCAGCGTTGGGACAGGAGACTACGAGCAGTACTTC.

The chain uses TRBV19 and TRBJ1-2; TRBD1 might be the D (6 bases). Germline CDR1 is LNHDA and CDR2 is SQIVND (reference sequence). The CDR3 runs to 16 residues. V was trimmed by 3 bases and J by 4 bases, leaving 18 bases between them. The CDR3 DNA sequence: TGTGCCAGTAGTATGAATCCGGAAACAGGGATCTATGGCTACACCTTC. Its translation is CASSMNPETGIYGYTF.

The CDR3 DNA is TGTGCCAGCAGACTAGGGACAGGGGGACTCTACGAGCAGTACTTC. Translated: CASRLGTGGLYEQYF. V usage is TRBV27 and J usage is TRBJ2-7; 11 bases agree with TRBD1. Germline trimming cut 6 bases from V and 3 bases from J; bases unmatched to any gene: 7. The length of the CDR3 is 15 residues. CDR1 is MNHEY, CDR2 SMNVEV, per germline (reference sequence).

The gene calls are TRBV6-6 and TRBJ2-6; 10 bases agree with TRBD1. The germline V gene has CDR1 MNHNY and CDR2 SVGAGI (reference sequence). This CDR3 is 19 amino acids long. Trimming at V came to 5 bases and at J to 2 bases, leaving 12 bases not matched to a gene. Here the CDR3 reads CASSLTPGQGFTGANVLTF. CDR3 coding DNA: TGTGCCAGCAGTCTGACACCGGGACAGGGGTTCACTGGGGCCAACGTCCTGACTTTC.

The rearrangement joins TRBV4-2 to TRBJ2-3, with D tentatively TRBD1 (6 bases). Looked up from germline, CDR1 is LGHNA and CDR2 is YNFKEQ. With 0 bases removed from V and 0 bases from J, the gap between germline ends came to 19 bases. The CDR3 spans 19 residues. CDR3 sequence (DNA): TGTGCCAGCAGCCAAGATCTCGGGCAGGGGCGGTCTAGCACAGATACGCAGTATTTT. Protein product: CASSQDLGQGRSSTDTQYF.

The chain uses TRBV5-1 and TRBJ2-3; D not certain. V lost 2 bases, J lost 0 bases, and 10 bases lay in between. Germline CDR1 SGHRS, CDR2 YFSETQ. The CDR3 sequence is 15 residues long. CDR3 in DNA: TGCGCCAGCAGCTTCAGATTTGGCAGCACAGATACGCAGTATTTT. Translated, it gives CASSFRFGSTDTQYF.

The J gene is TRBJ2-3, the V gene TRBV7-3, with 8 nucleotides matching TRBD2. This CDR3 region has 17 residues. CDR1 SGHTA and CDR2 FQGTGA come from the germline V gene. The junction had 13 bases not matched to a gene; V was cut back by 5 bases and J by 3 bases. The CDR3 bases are TGTGCCAGCAGCCCGGGAGTCGGGGGGGGCCCGACAGATACGCAGTATTTT. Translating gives CASSPGVGGGPTDTQYF.

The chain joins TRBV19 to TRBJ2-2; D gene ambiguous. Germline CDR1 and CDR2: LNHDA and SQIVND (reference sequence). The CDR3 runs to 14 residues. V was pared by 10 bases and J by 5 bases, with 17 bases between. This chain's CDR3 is CATAPLTPTGELFF. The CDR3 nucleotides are TGTGCCACCGCACCGTTGACACCAACCGGGGAGCTGTTTTTT.

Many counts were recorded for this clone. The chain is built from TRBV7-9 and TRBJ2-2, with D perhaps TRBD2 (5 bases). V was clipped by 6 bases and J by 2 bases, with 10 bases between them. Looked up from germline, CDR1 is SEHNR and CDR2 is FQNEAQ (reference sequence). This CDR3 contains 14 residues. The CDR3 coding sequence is TGTGCCAGCAGGTTGACGGGAAACACCGGGGAGCTGTTTTTT. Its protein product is CASRLTGNTGELFF.

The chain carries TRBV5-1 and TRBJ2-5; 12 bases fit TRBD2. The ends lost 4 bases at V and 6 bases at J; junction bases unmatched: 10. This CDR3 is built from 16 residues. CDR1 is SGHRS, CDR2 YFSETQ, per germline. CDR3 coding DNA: TGCGCCAGCAGCCCCTCTAGCGGGGGGGCCTTGAAGACCCAGTACTTC. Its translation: CASSPSSGGALKTQYF.

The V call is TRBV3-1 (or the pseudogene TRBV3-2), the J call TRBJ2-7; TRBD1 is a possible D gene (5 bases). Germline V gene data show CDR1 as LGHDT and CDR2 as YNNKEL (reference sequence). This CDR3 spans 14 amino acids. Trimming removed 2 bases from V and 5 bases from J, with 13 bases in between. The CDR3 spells CASSQPGHGNEQYF. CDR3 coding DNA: TGTGCCAGCAGCCAACCTGGACACGGCAACGAGCAGTACTTC.

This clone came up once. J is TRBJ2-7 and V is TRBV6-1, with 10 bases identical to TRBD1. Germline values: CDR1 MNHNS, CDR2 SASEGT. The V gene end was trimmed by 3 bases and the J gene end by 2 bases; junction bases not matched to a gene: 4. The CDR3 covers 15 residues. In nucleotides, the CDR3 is TGTGCCAGCAGTGAGGACAGGGGGAGGGCCTACGAGCAGTACTTC. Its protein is CASSEDRGRAYEQYF.

CDR3 sequence: CASSLTGAKPQHF. CDR3 in DNA: TGTGCCAGCAGCTTGACAGGGGCGAAGCCCCAGCATTTT. The chain has TRBV5-5 and TRBJ1-5; 7 bases are a match to TRBD1. The CDR3 loop spans 13 amino acids. Germline values: CDR1 SGHKS, CDR2 YYEKEE (reference sequence). V was clipped by 1 base and J by 8 bases; unmatched bases: 3.

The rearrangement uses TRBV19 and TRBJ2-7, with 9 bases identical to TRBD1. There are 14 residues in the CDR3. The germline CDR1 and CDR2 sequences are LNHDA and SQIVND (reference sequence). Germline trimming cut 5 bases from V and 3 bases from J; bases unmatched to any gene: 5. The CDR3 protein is CASSPRQGDYEQYF. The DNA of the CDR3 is TGTGCCAGTAGTCCAAGACAGGGGGACTACGAGCAGTACTTC. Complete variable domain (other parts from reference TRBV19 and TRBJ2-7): DGGITQSPKYLFRKEGQNVTLSCEQNLNHDAMYWYRQDPGQGLRLIYYSQIVNDFQKGDIAEGYSVSREKKESFPLTVTSAQKNPTAFYLCASSPRQGDYEQYFGPGTRLTVT.

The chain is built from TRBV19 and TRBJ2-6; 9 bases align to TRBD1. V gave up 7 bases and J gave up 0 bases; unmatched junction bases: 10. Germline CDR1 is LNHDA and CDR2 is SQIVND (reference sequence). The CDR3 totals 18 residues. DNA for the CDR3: TGTGCCAGTACCACCCCCGGGACAGGGTACTCTGGGGCCAACGTCCTGACTTTC. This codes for CASTTPGTGYSGANVLTF.

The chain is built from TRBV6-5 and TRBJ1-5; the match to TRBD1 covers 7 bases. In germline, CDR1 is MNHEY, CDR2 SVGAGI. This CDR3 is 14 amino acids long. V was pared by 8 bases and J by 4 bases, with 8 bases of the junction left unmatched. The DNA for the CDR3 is TGTGCCAGCGATACAGGGGTCTCGAATCAGCCCCAGCATTTT. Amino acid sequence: CASDTGVSNQPQHF.

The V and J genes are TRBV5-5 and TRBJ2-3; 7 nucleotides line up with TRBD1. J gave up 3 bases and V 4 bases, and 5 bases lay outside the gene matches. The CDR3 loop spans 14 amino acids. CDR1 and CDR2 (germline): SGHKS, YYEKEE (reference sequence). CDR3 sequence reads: CASSPGTVTDTQYF. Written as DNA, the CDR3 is TGTGCCAGCAGCCCCGGGACAGTAACAGATACGCAGTATTTT.

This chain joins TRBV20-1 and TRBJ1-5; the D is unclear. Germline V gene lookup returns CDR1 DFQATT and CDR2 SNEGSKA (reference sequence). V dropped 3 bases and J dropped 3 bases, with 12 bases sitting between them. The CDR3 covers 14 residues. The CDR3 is CSASDPGYNQPQHF. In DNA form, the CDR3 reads TGCAGTGCTAGTGACCCAGGATACAATCAGCCCCAGCATTTT.

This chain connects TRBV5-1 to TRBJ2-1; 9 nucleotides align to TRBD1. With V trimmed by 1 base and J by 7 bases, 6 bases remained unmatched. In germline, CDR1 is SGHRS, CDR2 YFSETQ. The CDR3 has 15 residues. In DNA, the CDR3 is TGCGCCAGCAGCTTGCTTCAGACAGGGGGGAATGAGCAGTTCTTC. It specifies CASSLLQTGGNEQFF.

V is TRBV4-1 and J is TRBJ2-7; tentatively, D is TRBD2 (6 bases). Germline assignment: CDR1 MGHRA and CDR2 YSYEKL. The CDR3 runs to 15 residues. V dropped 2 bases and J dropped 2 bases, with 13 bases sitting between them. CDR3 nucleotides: TGCGCCAGCAGCCAAAGGTTCGGGGGACCCTACGAGCAGTACTTC. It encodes CASSQRFGGPYEQYF.

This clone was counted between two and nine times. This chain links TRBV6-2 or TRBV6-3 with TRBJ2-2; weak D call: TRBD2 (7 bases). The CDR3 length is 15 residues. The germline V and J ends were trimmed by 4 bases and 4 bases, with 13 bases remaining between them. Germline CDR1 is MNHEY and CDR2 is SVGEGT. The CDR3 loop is CASSLGGDGTGELFF. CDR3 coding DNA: TGTGCCAGCAGTTTAGGGGGGGACGGCACCGGGGAGCTGTTTTTT.

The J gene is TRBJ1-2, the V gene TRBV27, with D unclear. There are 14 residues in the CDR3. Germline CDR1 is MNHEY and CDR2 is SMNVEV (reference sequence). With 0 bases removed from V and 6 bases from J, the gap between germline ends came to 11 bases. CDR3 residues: CASSLSSGGDGYTF. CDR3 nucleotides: TGTGCCAGCAGTTTATCGTCAGGAGGTGATGGCTACACCTTC.

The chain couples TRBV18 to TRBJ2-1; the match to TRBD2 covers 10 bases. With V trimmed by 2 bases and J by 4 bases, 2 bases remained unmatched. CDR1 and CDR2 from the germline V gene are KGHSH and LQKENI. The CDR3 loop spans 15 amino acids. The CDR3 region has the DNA TGTGCCAGCTCACCAACTAGCGGGGAATACAATGAGCAGTTCTTC. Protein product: CASSPTSGEYNEQFF. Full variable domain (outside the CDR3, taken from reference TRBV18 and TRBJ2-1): NAGVMQNPRHLVRRRGQEARLRCSPMKGHSHVYWYRQLPEEGLKFMVYLQKENIIDESGMPKERFSAEFPKEGPSILRIQQVVRGDSAAYFCASSPTSGEYNEQFFGPGTRLTVL.

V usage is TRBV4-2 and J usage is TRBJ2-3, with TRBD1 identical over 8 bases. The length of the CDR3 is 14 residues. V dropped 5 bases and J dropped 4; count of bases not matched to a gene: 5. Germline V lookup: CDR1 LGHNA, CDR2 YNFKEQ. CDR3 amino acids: CASSGDRSADTQYF. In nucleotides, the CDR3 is TGTGCCAGCAGCGGGGACAGGAGCGCAGATACGCAGTATTTT.

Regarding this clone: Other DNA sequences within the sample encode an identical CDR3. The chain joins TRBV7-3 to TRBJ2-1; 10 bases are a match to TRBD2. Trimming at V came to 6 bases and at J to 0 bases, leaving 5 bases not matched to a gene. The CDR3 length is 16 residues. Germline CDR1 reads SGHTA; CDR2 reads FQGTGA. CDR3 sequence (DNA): TGTGCCAGCAGTCTTAGCGGGGGGAGCTCCTACAATGAGCAGTTCTTC. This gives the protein CASSLSGGSSYNEQFF.